Presented here are 25 T cell receptor beta chains from one specimen sequenced in a study of CXCR3-negative and CXCR3-positive naive CD8 T cells. Study conclusions and caveats: Compared with CXCR3-negative naive cells, CXCR3-positive naive cells showed more hydrophobic TRB CDR3s.

The TRB libraries of cDNA were built by UMI-labeled 5' RACE. TCRdb reprocessed the 5' RACE reads, with one entry per CDR3 protein and no DNA. The repertoire shows more than 100,000 distinct CDR3 sequences; the top ten hold roughly 0.41%. No antigen is known for these receptors. The source material was naive CXCR3+ CD8+ T cells from blood. Subset indicated: CD45RO-CCR7+CD27+CD95- naive CD8+ T cells expressing CXCR3 (TNR3+). These receptors came from a human donor in good health. Some clones in this sample may be carry-over from other donors' samples.

The V and J genes are TRBV20-1 and TRBJ2-5; absent DNA, TCRdb's TRBD1 call cannot be checked. The CDR3 totals 16 residues. Germline-derived CDR1 and CDR2 are DFQATT and SNEGSKA (reference sequence). CDR3 protein: CSARLGWTGDLETQYF.

The chain recombines TRBV7-9 with TRBJ2-7; TCRdb calls TRBD2, which cannot be checked without DNA. Germline-derived CDR1 and CDR2 are SEHNR and FQNEAQ (reference sequence). CDR3 size: 16 residues. CDR3 amino acids: CASSPQGTSPSYEQYF.

The chain joins TRBV29-1 to TRBJ2-7; no DNA is available, so the TRBD2 call from TCRdb remains unchecked. Germline V gene data show CDR1 as SQVTM and CDR2 as ANQGSEA. CDR3 length: 13 residues. CDR3 protein: CSVGAAGGYEQYF.

The rearrangement links TRBV29-1 to TRBJ2-1; with no DNA, the TCRdb D assignment of TRBD2 cannot be verified. The germline V gene has CDR1 SQVTM and CDR2 ANQGSEA. This CDR3 comprises 11 residues. CDR3 in amino acids: CSVEVAGEQFF.

The V call is TRBV7-3, the J call TRBJ2-7; TCRdb gives TRBD2 as the D gene, but with no DNA this cannot be confirmed. Germline CDR1 is SGHTA and CDR2 is FQGTGA. CDR3 length equals 13 residues. CDR3 residues: CASSLIGTGEQYF.

The rearrangement links TRBV7-6 to TRBJ2-7. This CDR3 is 13 amino acids long. Germline V gene lookup returns CDR1 SGHVS and CDR2 FNYEAQ. The CDR3 sequence: CASSLADSYEQYF.

V gene TRBV5-1 combines with J gene TRBJ2-7; TCRdb's D call, TRBD2, is unchecked because there is no DNA. The CDR3 is made up of 15 amino acids. Germline CDR1 reads SGHRS; CDR2 reads YFSETQ. CDR3 residues: CASSREVGGSYEQYF.

The CDR3 here is CASSSPGTGEPYEQYF. The rearrangement links TRBV27 to TRBJ2-7; TCRdb lists TRBD1, though no DNA is available to test this call. Looked up from germline, CDR1 is MNHEY and CDR2 is SMNVEV (reference sequence). CDR3 size: 16 residues.

This rearrangement joins TRBV20-1 to TRBJ1-1; TCRdb's D gene call, TRBD1, goes unchecked for lack of DNA. CDR1 DFQATT and CDR2 SNEGSKA come from the germline V gene (reference sequence). There are 13 residues in the CDR3. CDR3 residues: CSASVGGATEAFF.

The rearrangement uses TRBV20-1 and TRBJ1-4; lacking DNA, the TRBD1 call made by TCRdb goes unchecked. The CDR3 has 13 amino acids. Looked up from germline, CDR1 is DFQATT and CDR2 is SNEGSKA (reference sequence). The CDR3 region is CSAWDRDVVKLFF.

The chain has TRBV20-1 and TRBJ2-7; the D call from TCRdb, TRBD1, cannot be confirmed without DNA. Germline values: CDR1 DFQATT, CDR2 SNEGSKA (reference sequence). This CDR3 contains 12 residues. CDR3: CSPRTGIYEQYF.

The chain has TRBV6-6 and TRBJ2-1; absent DNA, TCRdb's TRBD1 call cannot be checked. The CDR3 loop spans 13 amino acids. Germline values: CDR1 MNHNY, CDR2 SVGAGI (reference sequence). The CDR3 spells CASSYYRVDEQFF.

This sequence joins TRBV20-1 and TRBJ1-2; the TRBD1 assignment by TCRdb is unverifiable without DNA. Germline V gene lookup returns CDR1 DFQATT and CDR2 SNEGSKA (reference sequence). This CDR3 comprises 17 residues. This CDR3 reads CSARDKDRGPANYGYTF.

The V and J genes are TRBV28 and TRBJ1-2. Germline V gene lookup returns CDR1 MDHEN and CDR2 SYDVKM. The length of the CDR3 is 13 residues. The CDR3 loop reads CASTARSSYGYTF.

The V call is TRBV28, the J call TRBJ2-1; TCRdb selects TRBD2, and the lack of DNA leaves this call unchecked. The CDR3 has 15 residues. Germline CDR1 reads MDHEN; CDR2 reads SYDVKM. CDR3 protein: CASGPSLGGYNEQFF. Full variable domain (rest looked up from reference TRBV28 and TRBJ2-1): DVKVTQSSRYLVKRTGEKVFLECVQDMDHENMFWYRQDPGLGLRLIYFSYDVKMKEKGDIPEGYSVSREKKERFSLILESASTNQTSMYLCASGPSLGGYNEQFFGPGTRLTVL.

The chain uses TRBV6-5 and TRBJ1-2; with no DNA, the TCRdb D assignment of TRBD1 cannot be verified. Germline CDR1 is MNHEY and CDR2 is SVGAGI. The CDR3 loop spans 16 amino acids. The CDR3 here is CASSYGTGALDYGYTF.

The V gene is TRBV28, the J gene TRBJ2-5; TCRdb calls TRBD1, which cannot be checked without DNA. Looked up from germline, CDR1 is MDHEN and CDR2 is SYDVKM. The CDR3 is 14 amino acids. This CDR3 reads CASSFGQGRETQYF.

The rearrangement links TRBV29-1 to TRBJ2-1. The CDR3 extends over 14 amino acids. Germline loops: CDR1 SQVTM, CDR2 ANQGSEA. The CDR3 sequence: CSVEDSTVFNEQFF.

The chain employs TRBV7-6 and TRBJ2-7; TCRdb names TRBD1, which stays unverified in the absence of DNA. The CDR3 length is 15 residues. Germline CDR1 is SGHVS and CDR2 is FNYEAQ. The CDR3 sequence: CASSLSGGAIDEQYF.

The rearrangement uses TRBV29-1 and TRBJ2-5; TCRdb's assignment of TRBD1 cannot be checked, as there is no DNA. CDR3 length: 12 residues. CDR1 SQVTM and CDR2 ANQGSEA come from the germline V gene. The CDR3 sequence: CSVGSGLETQYF. Drawing the rest from reference TRBV29-1 and TRBJ2-5, the complete variable domain is SAVISQKPSRDICQRGTSLTIQCQVDSQVTMMFWYRQQPGQSLTLIATANQGSEATYESGFVIDKFPISRPNLTFSTLTVSNMSPEDSSIYLCSVGSGLETQYFGPGTRLLVL.

The rearrangement uses TRBV18 and TRBJ2-5; the D call from TCRdb, TRBD2, cannot be confirmed without DNA. Per the germline V gene, CDR1 is KGHSH and CDR2 is LQKENI. The CDR3 is 17 residues long. This chain's CDR3 is CASSPYAREGPGETQYF. Full variable domain (outside the CDR3, taken from reference TRBV18 and TRBJ2-5): NAGVMQNPRHLVRRRGQEARLRCSPMKGHSHVYWYRQLPEEGLKFMVYLQKENIIDESGMPKERFSAEFPKEGPSILRIQQVVRGDSAAYFCASSPYAREGPGETQYFGPGTRLLVL.

This chain joins TRBV10-3 and TRBJ1-1; without DNA, the TCRdb call of TRBD1 cannot be checked. The CDR3 contains 14 residues. Germline values: CDR1 ENHRY, CDR2 SYGVKD. The CDR3 protein is CAISWAPGGNEAFF.

The V and J genes are TRBV29-1 and TRBJ2-7; no DNA is available, so the TRBD1 call from TCRdb remains unchecked. CDR1 and CDR2 (germline): SQVTM, ANQGSEA. There are 14 residues in the CDR3. The CDR3 here is CSAWGGQGPYEQYF.

The chain links TRBV20-1 to TRBJ2-5. Germline V gene lookup returns CDR1 DFQATT and CDR2 SNEGSKA (reference sequence). The CDR3 totals 13 residues. This chain's CDR3 is CSARIRNQETQYF.

The chain has TRBV28 and TRBJ1-2. Per the germline V gene, CDR1 is MDHEN and CDR2 is SYDVKM. The CDR3 is 13 residues long. CDR3: CASSPTRIGGYTF.